This TCR beta chain was found in a study of shared clonotypes between healthy human individuals. Study outcomes and limitations: Relative to their counterparts shared across all four donors, non-shared clonotypes exhibited diminished generation probabilities.

In the case of this clone: The antigen is not known.

It was CD45RO-negative cells, positively selected for CCR7, that made up naive CD8 cells, with terminally differentiated effector memory CD45RA+ cells excluded. The assay was run at deep level. Sequencing was performed with immunoSEQ multiplex PCR; in TCRdb, only in-frame clones are kept and a portion is missing. The table has roughly 2.1 million clones, 85% to 95% seen once. CDR3 length: 15 amino acids. The V segment lost 5 bases and the J segment 4 bases; nucleotides outside the gene matches: 5. Germline CDR1 is LNHDA and CDR2 is SQIVND (reference sequence). The receptor was derived from a man aged 18 to 30 in good health. Some clones in this sample may be carry-over from other donors' samples. The sample taken for sequencing was naive CD8+ T cells from PBMCs. V and J are TRBV19 and TRBJ2-6, with 7 nucleotides matching TRBD1. The CDR3 protein is CASSYDREGANVLTF. CDR3 sequence (DNA): TGTGCCAGTAGTTACGACAGGGAGGGGGCCAACGTCCTGACTTTC. Full variable domain (missing parts from reference TRBV19 and TRBJ2-6): DGGITQSPKYLFRKEGQNVTLSCEQNLNHDAMYWYRQDPGQGLRLIYYSQIVNDFQKGDIAEGYSVSREKKESFPLTVTSAQKNPTAFYLCASSYDREGANVLTFGAGSRLTVL.